The next 10 T cell receptor beta chains were all read from a single sample in a study of cytomegalovirus exposure and HLA in healthy donors. Profiled with immunoSEQ multiplex PCR; TCRdb holds only in-frame clones, not every one. Of 250,000 to 300,000 clones in the sample, around 87% were seen once. Sequencing was performed on PBMCs. The receptors were sampled from a young woman in good health and CMV-seronegative.

The chain uses TRBV18 and TRBJ1-5; the D gene is possibly TRBD1 (5 bases). Per the germline V gene, CDR1 is KGHSH and CDR2 is LQKENI. The CDR3 extends over 13 amino acids. Trimming left V 6 bases short and J 4 bases short, with 10 bases between. CDR3 DNA: TGTGCCAGCTCCGATGGACAAAATCAGCCCCAGCATTTT. Translated: CASSDGQNQPQHF.

The chain couples TRBV4-1 to TRBJ1-2; D is perhaps TRBD1 (6 bases). CDR1 and CDR2 from the germline V gene are MGHRA and YSYEKL. There are 14 residues in the CDR3. Trimming took 0 bases from V and 4 from J, leaving 9 bases between them. CDR3 in DNA: TGCGCCAGCAGCCAAGATACAGGGACCTATGGCTACACCTTC. Its protein product is CASSQDTGTYGYTF.

The chain carries TRBV28 and TRBJ1-5, with TRBD1 matching 12 bases. V trimming: 3 bases; J trimming: 4 bases; junction bases outside the gene matches: 4. The CDR3 length is 16 residues. Germline V CDR1 and CDR2: MDHEN, SYDVKM. This CDR3 reads CASSFGDRGLNQPQHF. CDR3 nucleotides: TGTGCCAGCAGTTTCGGGGACAGGGGGCTGAATCAGCCCCAGCATTTT.

The V call is TRBV2, the J call TRBJ2-7, with TRBD2 matching over 10 bases. V dropped 5 bases and J dropped 1; count of bases not matched to a gene: 11. The CDR3 covers 17 residues. Per the germline V gene, CDR1 is SNHLY and CDR2 is FYNNEI. CDR3 sequence: CASSYIPGLAYSYEQYF. The CDR3 coding sequence is TGTGCCAGCAGTTATATACCGGGACTAGCGTATTCCTACGAGCAGTACTTC.

V usage is TRBV5-5 and J usage is TRBJ2-5; a possible D gene is TRBD1 (6 bases). Trimming pared 2 bases from V and 4 bases from J, leaving 12 bases between. Per the germline V gene, CDR1 is SGHKS and CDR2 is YYEKEE (reference sequence). The CDR3 is made up of 14 amino acids. CDR3 residues: CASSLGQLGETQYF. CDR3 coding DNA: TGTGCCAGCAGCTTAGGACAGCTCGGAGAGACCCAGTACTTC.

The V and J genes are TRBV5-8 and TRBJ1-5, with 10 bases that match TRBD1. Germline-derived CDR1 and CDR2 are SGHTS and YDEGEE. Trimming took 3 bases from V and 7 from J; bases not matched to a gene: 7. This CDR3 comprises 15 residues. For the CDR3, the DNA is TGTGCCAGCAGCTCCGGGACAGGGGAGGAACAGCCCCAGCATTTT. This encodes CASSSGTGEEQPQHF.

The V call is TRBV5-1, the J call TRBJ2-7; 8 bases fit TRBD1. The V segment lost 4 bases and the J segment 2 bases; nucleotides outside the gene matches: 5. CDR1 SGHRS and CDR2 YFSETQ come from the germline V gene. This CDR3 spans 14 amino acids. The CDR3 DNA is TGCGCCAGCAGCCTGGGGACAGGAACCTACGAGCAGTACGTC. As protein: CASSLGTGTYEQYV.

This chain uses TRBV5-1 with TRBJ2-3; 8 bases line up with TRBD2. This CDR3 is built from 16 residues. The J segment lost 1 base and the V segment lost 4 bases, leaving 8 bases of the junction unmatched. Germline V gene sequence: CDR1 SGHRS, CDR2 YFSETQ. CDR3 amino acids: CASSTGLALRTDTQYF. The CDR3 region has the DNA TGCGCCAGCAGCACAGGACTAGCCTTACGCACAGATACGCAGTATTTT.

The chain is built from TRBV27 and TRBJ2-2, with D possibly being TRBD1 (5 bases). The V gene's germline CDR1 is MNHEY and CDR2 SMNVEV (reference sequence). Trimming took 7 bases from V and 8 from J, leaving 20 bases between them. The CDR3 consists of 15 residues. The CDR3: CASNPQGRVVGELFF. The DNA of the CDR3 is TGTGCCAGCAACCCCCAGGGCAGGGTCGTAGGGGAGCTGTTTTTT.

This clone was seen a single time. The CDR3 spells CASSEMDRTSGNTIYF. In nucleotides, the CDR3 is TGTGCCAGCAGTGAGATGGACAGAACCTCTGGAAACACCATATATTTT. The chain combines TRBV2 with TRBJ1-3, with D tentatively TRBD1 (6 bases). V gave up 3 bases and J gave up 0 bases, with 12 bases separating them. The CDR3 length is 16 residues. Per germline, CDR1 SNHLY and CDR2 FYNNEI.